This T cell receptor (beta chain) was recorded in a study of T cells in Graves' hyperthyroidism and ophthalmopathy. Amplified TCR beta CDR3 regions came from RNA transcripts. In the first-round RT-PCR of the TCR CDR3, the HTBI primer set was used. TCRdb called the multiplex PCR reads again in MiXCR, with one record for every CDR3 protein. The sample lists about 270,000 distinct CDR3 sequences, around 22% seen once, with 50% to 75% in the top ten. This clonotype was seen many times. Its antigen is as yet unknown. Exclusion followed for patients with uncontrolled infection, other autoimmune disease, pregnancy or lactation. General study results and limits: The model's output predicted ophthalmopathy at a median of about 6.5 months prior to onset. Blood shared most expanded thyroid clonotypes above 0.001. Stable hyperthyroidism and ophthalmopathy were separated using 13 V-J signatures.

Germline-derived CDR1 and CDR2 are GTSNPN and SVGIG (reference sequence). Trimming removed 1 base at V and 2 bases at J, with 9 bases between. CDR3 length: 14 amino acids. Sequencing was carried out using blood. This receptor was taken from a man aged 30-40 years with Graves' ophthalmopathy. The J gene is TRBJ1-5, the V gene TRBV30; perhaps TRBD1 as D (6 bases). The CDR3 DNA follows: TGTGCCTGGAGTGGAGGGGGGGGCAATCAGCCCCAGCATTTT. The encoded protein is CAWSGGGGNQPQHF.